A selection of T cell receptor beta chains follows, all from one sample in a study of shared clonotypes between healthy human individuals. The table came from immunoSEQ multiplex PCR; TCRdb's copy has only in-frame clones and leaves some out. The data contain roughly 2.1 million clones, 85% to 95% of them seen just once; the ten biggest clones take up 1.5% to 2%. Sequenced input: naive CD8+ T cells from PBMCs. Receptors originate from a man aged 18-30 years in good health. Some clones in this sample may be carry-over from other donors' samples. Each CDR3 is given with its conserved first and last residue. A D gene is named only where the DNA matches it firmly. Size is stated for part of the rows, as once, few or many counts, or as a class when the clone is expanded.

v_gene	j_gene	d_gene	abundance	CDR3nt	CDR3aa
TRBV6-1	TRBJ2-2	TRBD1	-	TGTGCCAGCCGCCGGGACAGGGGCGGGGAGCTGTTTTTT	CASRRDRGGELFF
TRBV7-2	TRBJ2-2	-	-	TGTGCCAGCAGCCCAAGGGTCTCTGTACTGAACACCGGGGAGCTGTTTTTT	CASSPRVSVLNTGELFF
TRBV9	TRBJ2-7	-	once	TGTGCCAGCAGCGAAGGCGGGTCCTACGAGCAGTACTTC	CASSEGGSYEQYF
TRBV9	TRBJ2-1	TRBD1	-	TGTGCCAGCAGCGTAAAGGGGACAGGAGGGGGTGAGCAGTTCTTC	CASSVKGTGGGEQFF
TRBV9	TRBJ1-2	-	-	TGTGCCAGCAGCGTTGGAGGGAACGGCTACACCTTC	CASSVGGNGYTF
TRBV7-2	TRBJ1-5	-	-	TGTGCCAGCAGCCCCGACGGTCAGCCCCAGCATTTT	CASSPDGQPQHF
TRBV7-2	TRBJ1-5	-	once	TGTGCCAGCAGCTCGAGGCGGGCGGTGGATCAGCCCCAGCATTTT	CASSSRRAVDQPQHF
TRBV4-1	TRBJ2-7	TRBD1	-	TGCGCCAGCAGCCAGGGACAGTTAACCTACGAGCAGTACTTC	CASSQGQLTYEQYF
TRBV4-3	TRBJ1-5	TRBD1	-	TGCGCCAGCAGCCAAGATATGAGGACAGGGGGTAATCAGCCCCAGCATTTT	CASSQDMRTGGNQPQHF
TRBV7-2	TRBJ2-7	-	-	TGTGCCAGCAGCTCCCCGGGTAGCTTATCAACCTACGAGCAGTACTTC	CASSSPGSLSTYEQYF
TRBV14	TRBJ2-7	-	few	TGTGCCAGCAGCCAAGTCTTCAGGGACGAGCAGTACTTC	CASSQVFRDEQYF
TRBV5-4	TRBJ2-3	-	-	TGTGCCAGCAGCTGGACCCCCGTGGGAGATACGCAGTATTTT	CASSWTPVGDTQYF
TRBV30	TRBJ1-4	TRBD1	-	TGTGCCTGCACGGGACAGACTAATGAAAAACTGTTTTTT	CACTGQTNEKLFF
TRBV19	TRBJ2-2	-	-	TGTGCCACTCAGAACACCGGGGAGCTGTTTTTT	CATQNTGELFF
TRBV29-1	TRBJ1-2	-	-	TGCAGCGCCGCCGGTGGGGGGTTAGCTAACTATGGCTACACCTTC	CSAAGGGLANYGYTF
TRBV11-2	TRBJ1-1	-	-	TGTGCCAGCAGCCACTCGTTAGGGGCCACTGAAGCTTTCTTT	CASSHSLGATEAFF
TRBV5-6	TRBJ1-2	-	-	TGTGCCAGCAGCCTGGTAGGGGTTAACTATGGCTACACCTTC	CASSLVGVNYGYTF
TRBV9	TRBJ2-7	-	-	TGTGCCAGCAGCCCCCCCTCCAACTACTACGAGCAGTACTTC	CASSPPSNYYEQYF
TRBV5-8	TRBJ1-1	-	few	TGTGCCAGCAGCCCCTGGGCGACTGAAGCTTTCTTT	CASSPWATEAFF
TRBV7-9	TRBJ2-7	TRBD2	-	TGTGCCAGCAGCTCGCGGGGGAACGAGCAGTACTTC	CASSSRGNEQYF
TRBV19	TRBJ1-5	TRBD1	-	TGTGCCAGTAGTCAAGACGACAGGGCCAATCAGCCCCAGCATTTT	CASSQDDRANQPQHF
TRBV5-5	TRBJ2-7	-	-	TGTGCCAGCAGCTTCTTCGCAGGGAGCTACGAGCAGTACTTC	CASSFFAGSYEQYF
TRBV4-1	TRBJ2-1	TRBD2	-	TGCGCCAGCAGCCTATGGACTAGCGGGGACAATGAGCAGTTCTTC	CASSLWTSGDNEQFF
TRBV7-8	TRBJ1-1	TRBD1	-	TGTGCCAGCAGCTTCCCAGGGGGCGCGAACACTGAAGCTTTCTTT	CASSFPGGANTEAFF
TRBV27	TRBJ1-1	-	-	TGTGCCAGCTCCCTCTTGGCGGTAGGAACTGAAGCTTTCTTT	CASSLLAVGTEAFF
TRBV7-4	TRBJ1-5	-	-	TGTGCCAGCAGCTTAGGAGGCAGGGGAGAGGCCGTAATTCAGCCCCAGCATTTT	CASSLGGRGEAVIQPQHF
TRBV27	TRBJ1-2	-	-	TGTGCCAGCAGTTACTCCTTGGGGGCTGTGAGTTATGGCTACACCTTC	CASSYSLGAVSYGYTF
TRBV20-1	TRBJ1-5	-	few	TGCAGTGCCGGCCTTGGGAACCAGCATTTT	CSAGLGNQHF
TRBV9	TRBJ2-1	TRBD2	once	TGTGCCAGCAGTCGTAGTTGGGAGGGCCCGTACAATGAGCAGTTCTTC	CASSRSWEGPYNEQFF
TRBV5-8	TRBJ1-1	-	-	TGTGCCAGCAGTGGAGACGGTCGCTTTAAGATGAACACTGAAGCTTTCTTT	CASSGDGRFKMNTEAFF
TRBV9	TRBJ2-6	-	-	TGTGCCAGCAGCCAGATCCCAGCATCTGGGGCCAACGTCCTGACTTTC	CASSQIPASGANVLTF
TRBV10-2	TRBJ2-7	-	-	TGCGCCAGCAGTGGGGGGGCGGGACCCTCCTACGAGCAGTACTTC	CASSGGAGPSYEQYF
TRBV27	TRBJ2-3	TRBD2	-	TGTGCCAGCAGTTTAGCGGGAGTACCGCTCTTAGCGCAGTATTTT	CASSLAGVPLLAQYF
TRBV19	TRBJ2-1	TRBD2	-	TGTGCCAGTAGTATGGCTAGCGGGATCAATGAGCAGTTCTTC	CASSMASGINEQFF
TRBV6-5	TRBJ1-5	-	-	TGTGCCAGCAGTTATGCGGGGGGGAATCAGCCCCAGCATTTT	CASSYAGGNQPQHF
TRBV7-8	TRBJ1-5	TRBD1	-	TGTGCCAGCAGCTTAAAGGGGGCCGGAGGTCAGCCCCAGCATTTT	CASSLKGAGGQPQHF
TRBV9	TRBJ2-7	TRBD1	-	TGTGCCAGCAGCTATGCTTCGGGACAGGTCTACGAGCAGTACTTC	CASSYASGQVYEQYF
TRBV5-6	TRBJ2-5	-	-	TGTGCCAGCAGCCGGCCGTTAGTTGGGGAGACCCAGTACTTC	CASSRPLVGETQYF
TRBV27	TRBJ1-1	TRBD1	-	TGTGCCAGCAGTTTAGTTGGGACAGGGAACACTGAAGCTTTCTTT	CASSLVGTGNTEAFF
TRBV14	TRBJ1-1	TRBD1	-	TGTGCCAGCAGCCAAGTCAAACCAGGGGGCCTGGACACTGAAGCTTTCTTT	CASSQVKPGGLDTEAFF
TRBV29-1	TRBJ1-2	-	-	TGCAGCGTTGGTCAACTGGAAAGGGACAAAGCTAACTATGGCTACACCTTC	CSVGQLERDKANYGYTF
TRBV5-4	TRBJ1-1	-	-	TGTGCCAGCAGCTCTGGGGCTAAAGAAGCTTTCTTT	CASSSGAKEAFF
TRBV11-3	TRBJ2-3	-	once	TGTGCCAGCAGCTATTATCCGACAGATACGCAGTATTTT	CASSYYPTDTQYF
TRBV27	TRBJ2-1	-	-	TGTGCCAGCAGCCGACTCGCTAACTACAATGAGCAGTTCTTC	CASSRLANYNEQFF
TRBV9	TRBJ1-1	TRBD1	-	TGTGCCAGCAGCCCCGGGACAGGGAACACTGAAGCTTTCTTT	CASSPGTGNTEAFF
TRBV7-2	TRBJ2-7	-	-	TGTGCCAGCAGCCTCCGGACTGACTCCTACGAGCAGTACTTC	CASSLRTDSYEQYF
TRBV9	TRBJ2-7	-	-	TGTGCCAGCAGCGTAGGGTGGCAGTCCTACGAGCAGTACTTC	CASSVGWQSYEQYF
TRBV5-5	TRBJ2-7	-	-	TGTGCCAGCAGCGCCGACGACTATCCCTCCTACGAGCAGTACTTC	CASSADDYPSYEQYF
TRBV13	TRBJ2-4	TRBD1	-	TGTGCCAGCAGCACTTCCGTAGGACAGGGAAAGTCCAAAAACATTCAGTACTTC	CASSTSVGQGKSKNIQYF
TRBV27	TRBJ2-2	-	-	TGTGCCAGCAGTTTATTCGACGGCGGGGAGCTGTTTTTT	CASSLFDGGELFF
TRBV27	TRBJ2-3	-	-	TGTGCCAGCAGTTTTATTCTGACAAGGGGCACAGATACGCAGTATTTT	CASSFILTRGTDTQYF
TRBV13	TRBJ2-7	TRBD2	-	TGTGCCAGCAGCTTTGGGACTAGCGGGCCCTACGAGCAGTACTTC	CASSFGTSGPYEQYF
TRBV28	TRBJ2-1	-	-	TGTGCCAGCAGTCCGTCGAGGGCCATACTTTTGAACAATGAGCAGTTCTTC	CASSPSRAILLNNEQFF
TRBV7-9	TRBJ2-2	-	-	TGTGCCGGCTCTAGCTTCACCGGGGAGCTGTTTTTT	CAGSSFTGELFF
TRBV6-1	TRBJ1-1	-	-	TGTGCCAGCAGTGAGGTAGGGCAGTTCACTGAAGCTTTCTTT	CASSEVGQFTEAFF
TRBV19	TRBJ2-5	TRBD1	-	TGTGCCAGTAGTCCGGGGACAGGGAGGAGGGAGACCCAGTACTTC	CASSPGTGRRETQYF
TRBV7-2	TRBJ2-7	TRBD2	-	TGTGCCAGCAGCTCGCGGGAGGGCCCAGGGGAGCAGTACTTC	CASSSREGPGEQYF
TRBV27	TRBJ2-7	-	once	TGTGCCAGCAGCCCCCGGTGGGGCTCCTACGAGCAGTACTTC	CASSPRWGSYEQYF
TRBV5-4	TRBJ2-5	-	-	TGTGCCAGCAGCTGGGGCCAAGAGACCCAGTACTTC	CASSWGQETQYF
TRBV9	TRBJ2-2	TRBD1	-	TGTGCCAGCAGCGTACCTAGGACAGGGCCTACGAACACCGGGGAGCTGTTTTTT	CASSVPRTGPTNTGELFF